The clone carrying this T cell receptor (beta chain) has more than one count but fewer than ten. The antigen remains unidentified. With a J-beta primer mix and a sample-barcoded 5' primer, a second PCR ran about 7 to 12 cycles. MiXCR, applied by TCRdb to the 5' RACE reads, yields one record per CDR3 protein. The data hold 1.5 million to 2 million distinct CDR3 sequences, with 28% observed a single time. This specimen belongs to a study of blood T cells in healthy people across ages. The study, taken as a whole, reports: Roughly linear age-related decline in beta diversity appeared, significant by age 40. Naive and antigen-experienced cells were not separated, limiting conclusive comparison.

Germline CDR1 SGHAT, CDR2 FQDESV (reference sequence). Trimming pared 2 bases from V and 6 bases from J, leaving 14 bases between. The CDR3 covers 15 residues. Healthy Caucasian individuals from Russia aged about 6 to 95 served as donors. Total RNA amounts of at least 6 micrograms were extracted per sample. Sample: blood. The source is a woman aged 25 to 39 in good health. The chain links TRBV11-1 to TRBJ2-1; the D gene is possibly TRBD2 (6 bases). CDR3: CASSLLTSSANEQFF. The CDR3 nucleotides read TGTGCCAGCAGCTTATTAACTAGCTCAGCCAATGAGCAGTTCTTC.